The 13 T cell receptor beta chains in this list originate from one sample, sequenced in a study of shared clonotypes between healthy human individuals. Here immunoSEQ multiplex PCR was the method, and the copy in TCRdb shows in-frame clones only, minus some. This sample has about 110,000 clones, with around 65% found just once. Sequencing used memory CD8+ T cells sorted from blood. Specified subset: CD45RO+ cells pooled with CCR7-negative TemRA cells. These receptors originate from a woman in her thirties in good health.

This chain uses TRBV28 with TRBJ2-1, with D tentatively TRBD2 (6 bases). Germline V lookup: CDR1 MDHEN, CDR2 SYDVKM. Trimming removed 5 bases from V and 1 base from J, with 9 bases in between. The CDR3 contains 14 residues. The CDR3 nucleotides read TGTGCCAGCAGTACGGGAGAATCCTACAATGAGCAGTTCTTC. Protein: CASSTGESYNEQFF.

The chain carries TRBV5-1 and TRBJ2-7; D ambiguous. Germline V CDR1 and CDR2: SGHRS, YFSETQ. The CDR3 length is 12 residues. V was cut by 4 bases and J by 3 bases, with 8 bases left in between. The CDR3 region is CASSANSYEQYF. CDR3 DNA sequence: TGCGCCAGCAGCGCAAACAGCTACGAGCAGTACTTC.

V and J are TRBV10-3 and TRBJ1-2, with D possibly TRBD1 on 6 matching bases. V was clipped by 4 bases and J by 4 bases, with 13 bases between them. CDR3 size: 14 residues. CDR1 ENHRY and CDR2 SYGVKD come from the germline V gene. For the CDR3, the DNA is TGTGCCATCAGTGTAGGTACGGACAGCTATGGCTACACCTTC. It codes for CAISVGTDSYGYTF.

This rearrangement joins TRBV4-1 to TRBJ2-4; maybe TRBD2 (6 bases). Per germline, CDR1 MGHRA and CDR2 YSYEKL. This CDR3 is 15 amino acids long. Deletions cut 6 bases from V and 2 bases from J, with 14 bases between. Written as DNA, the CDR3 is TGCGCCAGCAGACTCCAGGGAGGAACCAAAAACATTCAGTACTTC. It encodes CASRLQGGTKNIQYF.

The chain combines TRBV19 with TRBJ1-5; D might be TRBD1 (6 bases). CDR1 and CDR2 (germline): LNHDA, SQIVND (reference sequence). CDR3 length: 16 amino acids. The V gene lost 1 base and the J gene lost 2 bases, with 12 bases spanning the gap. DNA of the CDR3: TGTGCCAGTAGTATAGCAGGGGCGCAAGGCAATCAGCCCCAGCATTTT. Its translation: CASSIAGAQGNQPQHF.

This clone appeared a single time. The J gene is TRBJ2-1, the V gene TRBV29-1; 8 nucleotides match TRBD1. V shed 6 bases and J 8 bases; nucleotides not matched to a gene: 3. The germline gives CDR1 SQVTM, CDR2 ANQGSEA. This CDR3 is built from 11 residues. CDR3 protein: CSVRGLDEQFF. CDR3 DNA sequence: TGCAGCGTCAGGGGGCTGGATGAGCAGTTCTTC.

The chain couples TRBV19 to TRBJ2-1; D assignment may be TRBD1 or TRBD2 (5 bases each). The CDR3 sequence is 14 residues long. Germline CDR1 LNHDA, CDR2 SQIVND (reference sequence). The ends were cut back, 1 base at V and 8 bases at J, with 12 bases in the middle. The DNA of the CDR3 is TGTGCCAGTAGTATAGTCGCGGGCAGGGATGAGCAGTTCTTC. Encoded protein: CASSIVAGRDEQFF.

This chain links TRBV7-9 with TRBJ1-2; D remains unclear. Trimming took 4 bases from V and 5 from J, leaving 8 bases between them. Germline CDR1 and CDR2: SEHNR and FQNEAQ (reference sequence). The CDR3 runs to 12 residues. This CDR3 is CASSSEAYGYTF. The DNA of the CDR3 is TGTGCCAGCAGCTCGGAAGCATATGGCTACACCTTC. Drawing the rest from reference TRBV7-9 and TRBJ1-2, the complete variable domain is DTGVSQNPRHKITKRGQNVTFRCDPISEHNRLYWYRQTLGQGPEFLTYFQNEAQLEKSRLLSDRFSAERPKGSFSTLEIQRTEQGDSAMYLCASSSEAYGYTFGSGTRLTVV.

This clone was counted at least ten times. The V gene is TRBV21-1, the J gene TRBJ2-7; TRBD1 is taken as the D call from the table, unchecked against the DNA. TRBV21-1 is recorded as a pseudogene. This CDR3 contains 16 residues. CDR3 loop: CASSQIRQGVTYEQYF. The CDR3, as DNA: TGTGCCAGCAGCCAAATACGACAGGGGGTCACCTACGAGCAGTACTTC.

This clone has only a few counts. This rearrangement joins TRBV27 to TRBJ2-1; 7 bases line up with TRBD2. The CDR3 length is 17 residues. Germline V gives CDR1 MNHEY, CDR2 SMNVEV (reference sequence). The trim removed 5 bases at V and 0 bases at J, leaving 10 bases unmatched. For the CDR3, the DNA is TGTGCCAGCAGTCACGGAGCGGGAATAAGCTCCTACAATGAGCAGTTCTTC. Protein: CASSHGAGISSYNEQFF.

The chain uses TRBV7-9 and TRBJ2-1; D is perhaps TRBD2 (5 bases). Trimming took off 6 bases at V and 0 bases at J, with 6 bases between the two ends. Per germline, CDR1 SEHNR and CDR2 FQNEAQ (reference sequence). This CDR3 region has 13 residues. The CDR3 region is CASRTTSYNEQFF. The CDR3 nucleotides are TGTGCCAGCAGGACTACCTCCTACAATGAGCAGTTCTTC. The entire variable domain, with the rest obtained from reference TRBV7-9 and TRBJ2-1, is as follows: DTGVSQNPRHKITKRGQNVTFRCDPISEHNRLYWYRQTLGQGPEFLTYFQNEAQLEKSRLLSDRFSAERPKGSFSTLEIQRTEQGDSAMYLCASRTTSYNEQFFGPGTRLTVL.

CDR3 sequence (DNA): TGCGCCAGCAGCCAAGGTCGGCTATCACGGCCAGAGGCCGAGCAGTACTTC. This gives the protein CASSQGRLSRPEAEQYF. The chain uses TRBV4-1 and TRBJ2-7; no clear D gene. V lost 1 base, J lost 6 bases, and 22 bases lay in between. The CDR3 totals 17 residues. Germline lookup yields CDR1 MGHRA and CDR2 YSYEKL.

V and J are TRBV6-1 and TRBJ1-2; weak D call: TRBD1 (5 bases). The germline gives CDR1 MNHNS, CDR2 SASEGT. With 4 bases removed from V and 4 bases from J, the gap between germline ends came to 10 bases. The CDR3 contains 13 residues. CDR3 in DNA: TGTGCCAGCAGTGCGCAGGGCGGCTATGGCTACACCTTC. This encodes CASSAQGGYGYTF.